This entry concerns a single T cell receptor (beta chain). TCRdb processed the 5' RACE reads anew with MiXCR; each CDR3 protein has one entry. The sample records roughly 53,000 distinct CDR3 sequences, around 12% being singletons. The sample is drawn from a study of early T cells in non-severe SARS-CoV-2 infection. CDR3 length: 13 amino acids. The ends lost 4 bases at V and 5 bases at J; junction bases unmatched: 3. Germline values: CDR1 KGHSH, CDR2 LQKENI. V gene TRBV18 combines with J gene TRBJ2-7, with TRBD2 matching 9 bases. This specimen was whole blood, taken at baseline. The TCR was taken from an adult who was a healthcare worker with PCR-confirmed SARS-CoV-2 infection or an uninfected control (not recorded which). CDR3 DNA sequence: TGTGCCAGCTCACTAGCGGGAGAGAACGAGCAGTACTTC. It yields the protein CASSLAGENEQYF.